This TCR beta chain was documented in a study of identical twins (dated by TCRdb to 2016 to 2017). About the investigation overall: The study deep-sequenced TCR alpha and beta repertoires from monozygotic twins, unrelated adults of various ages and cord blood to test whether fetal clonotypes persist. To rule out contamination, the twin experiments were replicated at different times with different library preparation protocols.

The study at large found these results: Invariant T cells such as MAIT and iNKT could partly confound zero-insertion analyses, although diverse VJ usage argued against such confounding for most clonotypes. Abundant cord blood beta clonotypes carried fewer insertions; young adult naive repertoires showed a weaker similar trend, while memory repertoires showed none. Because the same donors could not be followed over many years, the conclusions relied on cross-sectional statistical analysis. Out-of-frame TCR alpha sequences shared between twins showed an excess of low generation-probability sequences compared with coincidental sharing between unrelated individuals. Out-of-frame TCR alpha sharing in monozygotic twins was systematically underestimated by recombination models, whereas sharing between unrelated individuals was in agreement with the recombination models. Excess twin sharing in beta out-of-frame sequences was weaker because fewer shared sequences lowered the signal-to-noise ratio.

This clonotype was detected ten times or more. Its antigen is still unknown. Base-call qualities are not available, and no considerably larger clone is one nucleotide away. The protocol used for the library was 5' RACE. Sequenced using an Illumina HiSeq 2000. Template switching introduced a universal primer binding site; the final cDNA contained a unique molecular identifier, enabling accurate counting of TCR cDNA molecules. Specific primers in the conserved constant-segment region were used to synthesize first-strand cDNA for the TCR alpha and beta chains. To control for contamination, each cDNA library was double barcoded with a SMART-Mk sample barcode plus Illumina barcodes. TruSeq adapter sequences along with Illumina sample barcodes were introduced in two successive PCR steps. Sequencing of the TCR alpha and beta cDNA libraries was done on the Illumina HiSeq platform using custom primers. As for the authors' bioinformatics: MiGEC processed the raw reads to extract unique molecular identifiers, while MiXCR was used to determine the CDR3 positions. For each individual, recombination models were inferred using an EM algorithm with the repgenHMM and IGoR tools. The analysis of shared clonotypes was done with the tcR package in R, with sharing normalized by the product of cloneset sizes. To study raw recombination without the effects of thymic and clonal selection, out-of-frame nonproductive sequences were analyzed. The raw public reads went through TCRdb reprocessing: fastp at Q25, MiXCR clone calling, in-frame beta chains kept. Entries are consolidated by CDR3 protein sequence, retaining the most common genes and DNA. The V and J calls come from TCRdb's annotation, not from the publication. The sample yields some 560,000 distinct CDR3 sequences; approximately 10% were counted once. Under 3.5% of the sample belongs to the ten largest clones.

Only healthy Caucasian donors were included. Three pairs of female monozygotic twins, all aged about 18 to 29 years, were included in the twin cohort. The RNA used for TCR libraries was isolated from peripheral blood mononuclear cells. The CDR3 holds 13 amino acids from the cysteine to the phenylalanine. Of all the DNA, just the CDR3 is kept, 39 bases in frame from base 1. CDR1 and CDR2, per the germline V gene, are KGHDR and SFDVKD. Trimming at the junction amounts to 7 bases on V and 0 bases on J, and the germline ends lie 9 bases apart. This sample was shared with a second study, whose subject was yellow fever vaccine responses in identical twins. The second study's authors report: According to the authors, the vaccine-induced T cell response in identical twins seemed to be partly convergent and partly specific to each individual. Focusing on identical twins, the study followed the T cell clones that responded to the vaccine, and did so with precision.

The V and J genes are TRBV24-1 and TRBJ2-7; there is no confident call for the D gene. Source material: PBMCs. The clonotype comes from a woman under 30 in good health. The nucleotide sequence reads as follows: TGTGCCACCAGCGGTACCCGCTCCTACGAGCAGTACTTC. Its protein product is CATSGTRSYEQYF.